The present TCR beta chain was sequenced within a study of control samples from healthy donors and cancer patients. Sequencing was performed with immunoSEQ multiplex PCR; in TCRdb, only in-frame clones are kept and a portion is missing. The repertoire has 70,000 to 75,000 clones, 94% of them found once; the top ten carry about 2.7%. The CDR3 is 15 residues long. CDR1 is SGHTA and CDR2 is FQGNSA in the germline V gene. Trimming left V 5 bases short and J 10 bases short, with 18 bases between. The sequence came from a woman in her 30s in good health. The sample comprised blood. The chain employs TRBV7-2 and TRBJ1-6, with a tentative D call TRBD1 (6 bases). In DNA, the CDR3 is TGTGCCAGCAGCCCCCTATCACAGGGTAGATCACCCCTCCACTTT. Its protein is CASSPLSQGRSPLHF.